This T cell receptor beta chain was found in a study of breast tumors, draining lymph nodes, adjacent tissues. This clonotype was seen repeatedly, ten times or more. Its target is not known. Breast cancer patients provided tissue from their axillary draining lymph nodes. CDR3 size: 15 residues. The germline V and J ends were trimmed by 4 bases and 3 bases, with 13 bases remaining between them. The germline V gene encodes CDR1 MNHEY and CDR2 SVGEGT. TCRdb reprocessed the multiplex PCR reads via MiXCR and lists one record per CDR3 protein. The sample lists approximately 90,000 distinct CDR3 sequences; over 25% were seen once. Study-wide findings and caveats: Compared with lymph nodes, tumors were less diverse; compared with nontumor tissue, more.

V usage is TRBV6-2 or TRBV6-3 and J usage is TRBJ1-5; D remains ambiguous. The TCR sequence derives from a female donor with breast cancer. Some clones in this sample may be carry-over from other donors' samples. The sample comprised axillary lymph node tissue. Here the CDR3 DNA reads TGTGCCAGCAGTTTAACGTCCAGGTACAATCAGCCCCAGCATTTT. This translates into CASSLTSRYNQPQHF.